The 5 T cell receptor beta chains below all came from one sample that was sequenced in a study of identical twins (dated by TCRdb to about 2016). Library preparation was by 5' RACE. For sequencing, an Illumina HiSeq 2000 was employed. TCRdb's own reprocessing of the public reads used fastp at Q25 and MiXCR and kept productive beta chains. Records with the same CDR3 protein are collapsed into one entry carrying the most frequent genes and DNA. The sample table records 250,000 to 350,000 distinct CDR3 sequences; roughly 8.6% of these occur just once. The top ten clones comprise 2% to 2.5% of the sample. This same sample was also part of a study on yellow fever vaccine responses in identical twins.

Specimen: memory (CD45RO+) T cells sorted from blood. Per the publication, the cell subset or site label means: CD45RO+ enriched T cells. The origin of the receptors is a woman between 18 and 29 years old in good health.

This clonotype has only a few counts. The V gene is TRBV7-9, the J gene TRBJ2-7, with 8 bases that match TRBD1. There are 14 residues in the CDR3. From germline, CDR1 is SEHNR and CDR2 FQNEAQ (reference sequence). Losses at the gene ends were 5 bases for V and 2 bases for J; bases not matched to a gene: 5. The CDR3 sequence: CASSKDRETYEQYV. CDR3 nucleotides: TGTGCCAGCAGCAAGGACAGGGAAACCTACGAGCAGTACGTC.

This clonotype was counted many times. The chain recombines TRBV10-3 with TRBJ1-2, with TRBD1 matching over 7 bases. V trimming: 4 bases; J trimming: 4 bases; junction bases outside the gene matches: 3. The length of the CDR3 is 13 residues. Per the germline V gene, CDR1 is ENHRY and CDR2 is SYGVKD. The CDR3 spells CAISVGDSYGYTF. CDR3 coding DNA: TGTGCCATCAGTGTGGGGGACAGCTATGGCTACACCTTC.

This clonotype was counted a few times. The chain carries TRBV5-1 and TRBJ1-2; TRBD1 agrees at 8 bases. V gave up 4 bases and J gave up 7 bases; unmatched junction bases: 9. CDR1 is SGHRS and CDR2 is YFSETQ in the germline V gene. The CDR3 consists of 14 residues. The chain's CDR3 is CASSDDRGLGGYTF. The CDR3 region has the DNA TGCGCCAGCAGCGATGACAGGGGTCTTGGTGGCTACACCTTC.

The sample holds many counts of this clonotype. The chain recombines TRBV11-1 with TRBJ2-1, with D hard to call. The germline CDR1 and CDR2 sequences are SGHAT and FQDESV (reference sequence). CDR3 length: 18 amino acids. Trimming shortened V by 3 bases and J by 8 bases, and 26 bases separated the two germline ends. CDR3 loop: CASSFHSALILVGDEQFF. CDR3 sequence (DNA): TGTGCCAGCAGCTTTCACTCCGCCCTAATTTTAGTTGGGGATGAGCAGTTCTTC.

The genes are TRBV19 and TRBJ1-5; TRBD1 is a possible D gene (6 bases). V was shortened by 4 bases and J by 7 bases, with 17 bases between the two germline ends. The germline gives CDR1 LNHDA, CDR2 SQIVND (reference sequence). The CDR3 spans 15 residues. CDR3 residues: CASSTSPGVGQPQHF. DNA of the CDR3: TGTGCCAGTAGTACCTCTCCAGGGGTGGGGCAGCCCCAGCATTTT. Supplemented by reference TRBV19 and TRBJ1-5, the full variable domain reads DGGITQSPKYLFRKEGQNVTLSCEQNLNHDAMYWYRQDPGQGLRLIYYSQIVNDFQKGDIAEGYSVSREKKESFPLTVTSAQKNPTAFYLCASSTSPGVGQPQHFGDGTRLSIL.